What follows are 22 T cell receptor beta chains derived from one specimen sequenced in a study of type 1 regulatory T cells. TCRdb re-called the reads with MiXCR, one entry per CDR3 protein. The table has roughly 67,000 distinct CDR3 sequences, 50% to 70% seen once. These TCRs' antigens remain unknown. Sequenced material: cultured T cells, either the whole culture or a sorted T cell fraction (not recorded which). The subset was: Tr1-enriched cell product generated in vitro against host alloantigens. These receptor sequences come from a human donor in good health.

The chain links TRBV20-1 to TRBJ2-3; D gene unclear. The CDR3 runs to 14 residues. With 2 bases removed from V and 4 bases from J, the gap between germline ends came to 13 bases. Per germline, CDR1 DFQATT and CDR2 SNEGSKA (reference sequence). The CDR3 nucleotides are TGCAGTGCTAGAATTCCCGGGTCGGCAGATACGCAGTATTTT. Protein: CSARIPGSADTQYF.

This clonotype was observed a single time. V gene TRBV20-1 combines with J gene TRBJ2-3, with a tentative D call TRBD2 (5 bases). CDR3 length: 15 amino acids. With 5 bases removed from V and 2 bases from J, the gap between germline ends came to 17 bases. The germline CDR1 and CDR2 sequences are DFQATT and SNEGSKA (reference sequence). In DNA form, the CDR3 reads TGCAGTGCTCCGCCCGGCAAGACTAACACAGATACGCAGTATTTT. Its protein is CSAPPGKTNTDTQYF.

The chain has TRBV7-2 and TRBJ1-1; 8 bases fit TRBD1. V gave up 3 bases and J gave up 7 bases; unmatched junction bases: 4. Germline CDR1 is SGHTA and CDR2 is FQGNSA. The CDR3 sequence is 13 residues long. The CDR3 loop reads CASSLGQALEAFF. In nucleotides, the CDR3 is TGTGCCAGCAGCTTGGGACAGGCACTTGAAGCTTTCTTT. The whole variable domain, remainder taken from reference TRBV7-2 and TRBJ1-1, is GAGVSQSPSNKVTEKGKDVELRCDPISGHTALYWYRQSLGQGLEFLIYFQGNSAPDKSGLPSDRFSAERTGGSVSTLTIQRTQQEDSAVYLCASSLGQALEAFFGQGTRLTVV.

This clonotype has only a few counts. The chain joins TRBV10-3 to TRBJ1-1; the D gene is possibly TRBD1 (5 bases). The V gene's germline CDR1 is ENHRY and CDR2 SYGVKD. V was shortened by 1 base and J by 1 base, with 13 bases between the two germline ends. The CDR3 loop spans 16 amino acids. DNA of the CDR3: TGTGCCATCAGTGAGTTCGGGGCTCTAGGGAACACTGAAGCTTTCTTT. Translation: CAISEFGALGNTEAFF.

This chain uses TRBV27 with TRBJ1-5, with D uncertain. The V end was cut by 4 bases, the J end by 3 bases, with 10 bases between. The CDR3 is 14 residues long. CDR1 and CDR2 (germline): MNHEY, SMNVEV (reference sequence). The CDR3 coding sequence is TGTGCCAGCAGTTCAACACTCTTCAATCAGCCCCAGCATTTT. As protein: CASSSTLFNQPQHF.

The CDR3 DNA reads TGTGCCAGCAGCTCCCGTAGGGTCGCAGATACGCAGTATTTT. The encoded protein is CASSSRRVADTQYF. V gene TRBV9 combines with J gene TRBJ2-3; D is unresolved. The germline V and J ends were trimmed by 4 bases and 4 bases, with 13 bases remaining between them. CDR3 size: 14 residues. Germline CDR1 SGDLS, CDR2 YYNGEE.

This chain links TRBV20-1 with TRBJ2-7, with 10 bases identical to TRBD2. Germline-derived CDR1 and CDR2 are DFQATT and SNEGSKA (reference sequence). This CDR3 is built from 15 residues. V lost 1 base, J lost 6 bases, and 9 bases stayed unmatched. The CDR3 sequence is CSARGSSGRGVEQYF. As DNA, the CDR3 is TGCAGTGCTAGAGGGTCTAGCGGGAGAGGTGTCGAGCAGTACTTC.

Comment on this clonotype: The CDR3 does not close with the conserved phenylalanine or tryptophan, likely indicating a read error. The DNA is omitted, as the CDR3 cannot be located on it reliably, and the CDR3 follows TCRdb's listing. The chain recombines TRBV12-3 or TRBV12-4 with TRBJ2-1; the listed D gene, TRBD2, was not tested against the DNA. The CDR3 has 13 amino acids, counting both end residues. The CDR3: CASSFKASGDPDI.

This clonotype has more than one count but fewer than ten. The chain uses TRBV7-9 and TRBJ2-1; 8 nucleotides align to TRBD2. CDR3 length equals 16 residues. The ends lost 3 bases at V and 3 bases at J; junction bases unmatched: 7. From germline, CDR1 is SEHNR and CDR2 FQNEAQ (reference sequence). The chain's CDR3 is CASSLSLREGYNEQFF. CDR3 nucleotide sequence: TGTGCCAGCAGCTTGTCTCTACGGGAGGGCTACAATGAGCAGTTCTTC.

This clonotype was recorded once. This chain connects TRBV18 to TRBJ2-7, with D hard to call. The V end was cut by 6 bases, the J end by 7 bases, with 10 bases between. CDR3 length equals 11 residues. Germline values: CDR1 KGHSH, CDR2 LQKENI. DNA of the CDR3: TGTGCCAGCTCGGAAGGTTGGGAGCAGTACTTC. It yields the protein CASSEGWEQYF.

This clonotype is classed as medium-sized (0.01 to 0.1%). V is TRBV9 and J is TRBJ2-3, with D tentatively TRBD1 (6 bases). This CDR3 is 15 amino acids long. Trimming removed 2 bases from V and 2 bases from J, with 12 bases in between. Looked up from germline, CDR1 is SGDLS and CDR2 is YYNGEE. The CDR3 bases are TGTGCCAGCAGCGTCGGTTGGGGGCTCACAGATACGCAGTATTTT. Amino acid sequence: CASSVGWGLTDTQYF. The complete variable domain, with remaining parts taken from reference TRBV9 and TRBJ2-3, reads DSGVTQTPKHLITATGQRVTLRCSPRSGDLSVYWYQQSLDQGLQFLIQYYNGEERAKGNILERFSAQQFPDLHSELNLSSLELGDSALYFCASSVGWGLTDTQYFGPGTRLTVL.

A single count supports this clonotype. The genes are TRBV14 and TRBJ2-3; TRBD2 is a possible D gene (6 bases). This CDR3 has 15 amino acids. Trimming took off 3 bases at V and 0 bases at J, with 10 bases between the two ends. Germline CDR1 and CDR2: SGHDN and FVKESK. CDR3 loop: CASSQSSGSTDTQYF. The CDR3 DNA is TGTGCCAGCAGCCAGAGCAGCGGGAGCACAGATACGCAGTATTTT.

V and J are TRBV4-3 and TRBJ1-5; the D gene is possibly TRBD1 (5 bases). Trimming removed 4 bases from V and 0 bases from J, with 16 bases in between. Per germline, CDR1 LGHNA and CDR2 YSLEER. This CDR3 comprises 17 residues. This CDR3 is CASSPGRGRSSNQPQHF. CDR3 bases: TGCGCCAGCAGCCCTGGAAGGGGCAGGAGTAGCAATCAGCCCCAGCATTTT.

The rearrangement joins TRBV29-1 to TRBJ2-7, with 7 positions matching TRBD2. V trimming: 7 bases; J trimming: 4 bases; junction bases outside the gene matches: 7. Germline-derived CDR1 and CDR2 are SQVTM and ANQGSEA. The CDR3 sequence is 12 residues long. The DNA of the CDR3 is TGCAGCGGGTCGTGGGGGGGTTACGAGCAGTACTTC. This sequence encodes CSGSWGGYEQYF.

The chain's CDR3 is CASSLADPINTQYF. In DNA, the CDR3 is TGTGCCAGCAGTTTGGCGGACCCGATAAATACGCAGTATTTT. The chain uses TRBV12-3 or TRBV12-4 and TRBJ2-3; D ambiguous. V was cut by 3 bases and J by 7 bases, with 14 bases left in between. The CDR3 has 14 residues.

This clonotype has a handful of counts. The chain employs TRBV9 and TRBJ2-2; no definite D call. In germline, CDR1 is SGDLS, CDR2 YYNGEE. This CDR3 region has 14 residues. The V and J ends lost 0 bases and 6 bases respectively, with 9 bases between them. The CDR3 DNA reads as TGTGCCAGCAGCGTAGTAGATGGGTCCGGGGAGCTGTTTTTT. Its translation is CASSVVDGSGELFF.

V usage is TRBV5-1 and J usage is TRBJ2-2; D might be TRBD1 (6 bases). Per the germline V gene, CDR1 is SGHRS and CDR2 is YFSETQ. V was clipped by 3 bases and J by 7 bases, with 10 bases between them. The CDR3 loop spans 13 amino acids. DNA of the CDR3: TGCGCCAGCAGCTCAGGGGACCTCGGGGAGCTGTTTTTT. Its protein is CASSSGDLGELFF.

The chain uses TRBV7-9 and TRBJ1-1, with 7 bases fitting TRBD1. Per the germline V gene, CDR1 is SEHNR and CDR2 is FQNEAQ (reference sequence). The CDR3 is 13 amino acids. Unmatched junction bases numbered 6, after V lost 8 bases and J lost 3 bases. The CDR3 sequence: CASGGQAHTEAFF. In DNA form, the CDR3 reads TGTGCCAGCGGCGGACAGGCTCACACTGAAGCTTTCTTT.

The sample holds one count of this clonotype. V is TRBV19 and J is TRBJ2-5; no clear D gene. Germline CDR1 is LNHDA and CDR2 is SQIVND (reference sequence). Trimming removed 2 bases from V and 5 bases from J, with 12 bases in between. The CDR3 extends over 14 amino acids. In DNA, the CDR3 is TGTGCCAGTAGTATAAAGTCCAGTTTGGAGACCCAGTACTTC. This encodes CASSIKSSLETQYF.

The rearrangement uses TRBV9 and TRBJ1-6, with 10 bases identical to TRBD1. The CDR3 contains 14 residues. Germline assignment: CDR1 SGDLS and CDR2 YYNGEE. V trimming: 1 base; J trimming: 14 bases; junction bases outside the gene matches: 6. CDR3 sequence reads: CASSVSGTGDALHF. The CDR3 nucleotides read TGTGCCAGCAGCGTATCCGGGACAGGGGATGCCCTCCACTTT.

This clonotype was counted between two and nine times. The chain has TRBV12-3 or TRBV12-4 and TRBJ2-5; D unclear. Between the trimmed V and J ends, which lost 0 bases and 4 bases, there was a span of 0 bases. This CDR3 comprises 11 residues. The CDR3 nucleotides read TGTGCCAGCAGTTTAGCAGAGACCCAGTACTTC. Its protein is CASSLAETQYF.

The CDR3 protein is CASSFLTGAVNVLTF. CDR3 nucleotides: TGCGCCAGCAGCTTCCTGACGGGAGCAGTCAACGTCCTGACTTTC. The chain uses TRBV5-1 and TRBJ2-6; TRBD2 might be the D (6 bases). The CDR3 sequence is 15 residues long. Germline V gene lookup returns CDR1 SGHRS and CDR2 YFSETQ. Trimming removed 2 bases at V and 9 bases at J, with 15 bases between.